This T cell receptor (beta chain) was identified in a study of blood T cell repertoires in COVID-19. Study as a whole: Samples representing acute and convalescent COVID-19 were sourced from the United States, Italy and Spain.

The CDR3 consists of 14 residues. V gave up 1 base and J gave up 7 bases; unmatched junction bases: 4. The germline CDR1 and CDR2 sequences are SNHLY and FYNNEI. Authors' analysis steps: Estimation of nucleated cell counts was performed using reference gene primer amplification. The protocol was immunoSEQ multiplex PCR, while the TCRdb copy is restricted to in-frame clones and leaves out a portion. That table gives V, J and clone size, and the DNA gave D and trimming. There are 100,000 to 150,000 clones in the sample; 65% to 85% occur only once, and roughly 5.5% lies in the top ten. This clone was detected a few times.

The chain carries TRBV2 and TRBJ1-5; 7 nucleotides match TRBD1. This TCR came from a man at least 80 years old with active or convalescent COVID-19. The specimen was peripheral blood. This CDR3 reads CASSEGQGEQPQHF. CDR3 in DNA: TGTGCCAGCAGTGAAGGGCAGGGGGAACAGCCCCAGCATTTT.